Listed here are 3 T cell receptor beta chains from one sample, sequenced in a study of blood T cell repertoires in COVID-19. Produced via immunoSEQ multiplex PCR; TCRdb's table is partial and in-frame only. The table lists about 170,000 clones, around 72% of them singletons, with approximately 3% in the top ten. The sample taken for sequencing was peripheral blood. Receptors originate from a woman older than 75 with acute or convalescent COVID-19.

This rearrangement joins TRBV27 to TRBJ1-3; 9 nucleotides align to TRBD1. V lost 6 bases, J lost 4 bases, and 4 bases stayed unmatched. CDR1 is MNHEY and CDR2 is SMNVEV in the germline V gene (reference sequence). This CDR3 spans 14 amino acids. The CDR3 spells CASRTTGGGNTIYF. CDR3 in DNA: TGTGCCAGCAGGACAACAGGGGGCGGAAACACCATATATTTT.

Worth noting for this clone: The same CDR3 arises from other DNA sequences in this sample as well. CDR3 amino acids: CASSAQDRGPYEQYF. The DNA for the CDR3 is TGTGCCAGCAGCGCCCAGGACAGGGGGCCCTACGAGCAGTACTTC. The chain combines TRBV9 with TRBJ2-7, with 11 bases aligning to TRBD1. The CDR3 extends over 15 amino acids. Germline V gene data show CDR1 as SGDLS and CDR2 as YYNGEE. V was pared by 3 bases and J by 2 bases, with 4 bases of the junction left unmatched.

This clone has ten or more counts. The chain is built from TRBV6-5 and TRBJ2-5; 9 positions match TRBD2. V trimming: 10 bases; J trimming: 3 bases; junction bases outside the gene matches: 12. This CDR3 is 15 amino acids long. CDR1 is MNHEY and CDR2 is SVGAGI in the germline V gene. The CDR3 protein is CAIPAGGPREETQYF. The CDR3 nucleotides are TGTGCCATCCCTGCGGGAGGGCCCCGAGAAGAGACCCAGTACTTC.